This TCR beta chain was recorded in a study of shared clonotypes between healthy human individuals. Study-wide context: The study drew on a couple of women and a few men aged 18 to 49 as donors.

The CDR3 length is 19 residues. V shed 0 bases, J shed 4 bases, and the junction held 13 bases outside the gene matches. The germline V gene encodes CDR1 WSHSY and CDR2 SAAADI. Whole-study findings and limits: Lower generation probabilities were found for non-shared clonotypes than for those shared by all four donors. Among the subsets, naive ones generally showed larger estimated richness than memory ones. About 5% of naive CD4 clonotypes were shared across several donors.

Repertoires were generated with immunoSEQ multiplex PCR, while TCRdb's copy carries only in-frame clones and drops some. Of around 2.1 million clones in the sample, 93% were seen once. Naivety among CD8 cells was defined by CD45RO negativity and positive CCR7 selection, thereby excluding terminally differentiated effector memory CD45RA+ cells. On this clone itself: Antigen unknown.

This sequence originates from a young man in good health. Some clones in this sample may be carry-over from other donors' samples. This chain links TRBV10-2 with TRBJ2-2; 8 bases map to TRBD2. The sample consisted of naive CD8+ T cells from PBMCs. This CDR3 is CASSESSGGREVPTGELFF. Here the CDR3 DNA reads TGCGCCAGCAGTGAGTCAAGCGGTGGGCGGGAGGTCCCCACCGGGGAGCTGTTTTTT.